The entry that follows covers one T cell receptor beta chain sequence. These data belong to a study of OX40 agonist ivuxolimab in advanced cancers. Germline CDR1 MNHNS, CDR2 SASEGT. The CDR3 totals 15 residues. V shed 6 bases, J shed 1 base, and the junction held 5 bases outside the gene matches. Clones were read by immunoSEQ multiplex PCR, and TCRdb kept only the in-frame ones, dropping some. This table has over 100,000 clones, about 94% appearing once. This clonotype originated in an adult with an advanced solid tumor such as melanoma, head and neck, liver or kidney cancer. This chain joins TRBV6-1 and TRBJ2-7; 11 bases align to TRBD2. Specimen: CD4+ or CD8+ T cells sorted from blood, collected in a trial of the OX40 agonist ivuxolimab. CDR3 amino acids: CASRTGLADSYEQYF. CDR3 bases: TGTGCCAGCAGAACGGGACTAGCGGATTCCTACGAGCAGTACTTC.